The rows below give T cell receptor beta chains drawn from one sample of a study of blood T cells in healthy people across ages. TCRdb reprocessed the 5' RACE reads with MiXCR, giving one entry per CDR3 protein. Seen here are 1.5 million to 1.9 million distinct CDR3 sequences, around 40% observed once, and the top ten hold more than 4%. Material for sequencing was blood. The receptors derive from a woman aged 18 to 35 in good health. Each CDR3 is given with its conserved first and last residue. A D gene is named only where the DNA matches it firmly. Clone size, where shown, is once, few, many, or a class for clones that have expanded.

j_gene | d_gene | v_gene | len | abundance | CDR3aa | CDR3nt
TRBJ1-6 | . | TRBV2 | 14 | . | CASSEELGNSPLHF | TGTGCCAGCAGTGAAGAACTGGGGAATTCACCCCTCCACTTT
TRBJ2-7 | . | TRBV7-9 | 15 | . | CASSFAGWSWYEQYF | TGTGCCAGCAGCTTCGCAGGCTGGTCCTGGTACGAGCAGTACTTC
TRBJ2-1 | . | TRBV20-1 | 13 | few | CRGVGGDLSGQFF | TGCAGAGGGGTGGGCGGCGACCTTTCCGGGCAGTTCTTC
TRBJ2-5 | . | TRBV11-2 | 13 | few | CASSRTIGETQYF | TGTGCCAGCAGCCGGACTATTGGGGAGACCCAGTACTTC
TRBJ2-2 | TRBD2 | TRBV5-1 | 16 | . | CASSLVLGGPSGELFF | TGCGCCAGCAGCTTGGTTCTGGGAGGGCCCTCGGGGGAGCTGTTTTTT
TRBJ2-3 | . | TRBV6-2/TRBV6-3 | 12 | few | CASSSWQYEQYF | TGTGCCAGCAGTTCTTGGCAGTATGAGCAGTATTTT
TRBJ2-1 | . | TRBV11-2 | 17 | . | CASRRSLGPSSYNEQFF | TGTGCCAGCAGGAGATCTTTGGGTCCCTCCTCCTACAATGAGCAGTTCTTC
TRBJ2-7 | . | TRBV2 | 16 | . | CASSEPSGRSSYEQYF | TGTGCCAGCAGTGAACCGTCGGGGCGGAGCTCCTACGAGCAGTACTTC
TRBJ2-3 | TRBD2 | TRBV7-2 | 17 | . | CASSLELAGAITDTQYF | TGTGCCAGCAGCTTAGAACTAGCGGGGGCGATCACAGATACGCAGTATTTT
TRBJ2-4 | . | TRBV29-1 | 13 | . | CSVVGLAKNIQYF | TGCAGCGTTGTTGGATTAGCCAAAAACATTCAGTACTTC